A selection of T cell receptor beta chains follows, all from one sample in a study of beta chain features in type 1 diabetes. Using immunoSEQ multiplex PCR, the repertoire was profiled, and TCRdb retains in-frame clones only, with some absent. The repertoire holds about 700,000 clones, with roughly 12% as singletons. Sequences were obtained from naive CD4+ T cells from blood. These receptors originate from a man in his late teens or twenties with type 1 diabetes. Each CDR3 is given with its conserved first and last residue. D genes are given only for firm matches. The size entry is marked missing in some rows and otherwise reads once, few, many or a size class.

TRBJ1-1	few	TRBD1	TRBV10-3	TGTGCCATCAGGGGAGGGACAGGGAATATGATCGGCACTGAAGCTTTCTTT	CAIRGGTGNMIGTEAFF
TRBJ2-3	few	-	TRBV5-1	TGCGCCAGCAGCTTGGCCTTTGGGTCGACAGATACGCAGTATTTT	CASSLAFGSTDTQYF
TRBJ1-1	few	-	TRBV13	TGTGCCAGCAGCTCCGGGGGCCTGAACACTGAAGCTTTCTTT	CASSSGGLNTEAFF
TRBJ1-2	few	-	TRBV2	TGTGCCAGCAGTTCCCAGTCAGGCTACACCTTC	CASSSQSGYTF
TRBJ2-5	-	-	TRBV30	TGTGCCTGGAGTGACTTCCCGGGACTTTTAAGAGAGACCCAGTACTTC	CAWSDFPGLLRETQYF
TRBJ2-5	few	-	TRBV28	TGTGCCAGCAGTTTTGAGTCCCAAGAGACCCAGTACTTC	CASSFESQETQYF
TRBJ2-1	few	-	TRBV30	TGTGCCTGGAGTGTAGGGGACTTCTACAATGAGCAGTTCTTC	CAWSVGDFYNEQFF
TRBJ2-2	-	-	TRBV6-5	TGTGCCAGCCGGAACACCGGGGAGCTGTTTTTT	CASRNTGELFF
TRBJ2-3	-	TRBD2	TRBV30	TGTGCCTGGAGTGTACCCCAAGCGGGGGAGACAGATACGCAGTATTTT	CAWSVPQAGETDTQYF
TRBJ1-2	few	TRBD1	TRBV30	TGTGCCTGGAAGGGGGCAGGAGCTAACTATGGCTACACCTTC	CAWKGAGANYGYTF
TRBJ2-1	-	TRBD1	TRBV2	TGTGCCAGCAGTGAGGGCCGGCACAGGGGCGCGGACAATGAGCAGTTCTTC	CASSEGRHRGADNEQFF
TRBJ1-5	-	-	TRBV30	TGTGCCTGGGACACAGGGATAGGTCAGCCCCAGCATTTT	CAWDTGIGQPQHF
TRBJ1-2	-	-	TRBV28	TGTGCCAGCGGCTCACGTGTAGTGGGCTACACCTTC	CASGSRVVGYTF
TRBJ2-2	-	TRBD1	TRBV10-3	TGTGCCATCAGGTCGGGGACAGGGGGACGAAGTCCCGGGGAGCTGTTTTTT	CAIRSGTGGRSPGELFF
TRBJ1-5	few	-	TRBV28	TGTGCCAGCAGTTTAGAATGGGGCGGTCAGCCCCAGCATTTT	CASSLEWGGQPQHF
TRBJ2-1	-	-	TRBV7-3	TGTGCCAGCAGCCCCCGCGCCGGGGACGGTGAGCAGTTCTTC	CASSPRAGDGEQFF
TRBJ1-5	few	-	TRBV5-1	TGCGCCAGCAGCTTGGGGAGGGGTGCCAATCAGCCCCAGCATTTT	CASSLGRGANQPQHF
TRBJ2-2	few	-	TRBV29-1	TGCAGCGTTCCCGGCTGGACAGAGAACACCGGGGAGCTGTTTTTT	CSVPGWTENTGELFF
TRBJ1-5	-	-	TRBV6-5	TGTGCCAGCAGGCCCCTGGCAGTAAGAGATCAGCCCCAGCATTTT	CASRPLAVRDQPQHF
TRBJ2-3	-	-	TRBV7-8	TGTGCCAGCAGTTTGCCTTTTCTCGGGGCGAGAAATACGCAGTATTTT	CASSLPFLGARNTQYF
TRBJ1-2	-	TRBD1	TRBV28	TGTGCCAGCACTCCGGGACAGAAAATCTATGGCTACACCTTC	CASTPGQKIYGYTF
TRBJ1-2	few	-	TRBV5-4	TGTGCCAGCAGCACCGGGGGCTCTAACTATGGCTACACCTTC	CASSTGGSNYGYTF
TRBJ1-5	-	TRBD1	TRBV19	TGTGCCAGTAGTATCCGACAGGGGGCCTTAGGGCAGCCCCAGCATTTT	CASSIRQGALGQPQHF
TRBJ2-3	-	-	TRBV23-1	TGCGCCAGCAGTCCCACGCCCAGGTTTTGCACAGATACGCAGTATTTT	CASSPTPRFCTDTQYF
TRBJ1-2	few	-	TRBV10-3	TGTGCCATCAGTGATATGGAGGGAGGGACTCCTGTCGGCTACACCTTC	CAISDMEGGTPVGYTF
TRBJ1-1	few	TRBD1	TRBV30	TGTGCCTGCGCGGACAGGCCGAGCACTGAAGCTTTCTTT	CACADRPSTEAFF
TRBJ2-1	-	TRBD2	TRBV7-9	TGTGCCAGCAGCTTCGGTAGCGGGGTAGGTGAGCAGTTCTTC	CASSFGSGVGEQFF
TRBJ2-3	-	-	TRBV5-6	TGTGCCAGCAGCTTGGGGTTCTCAGATACGCAGTATTTT	CASSLGFSDTQYF
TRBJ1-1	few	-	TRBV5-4	TGTGCCAGCAGTACGAGGAGGGAGAACACTGAAGCTTTCTTT	CASSTRRENTEAFF
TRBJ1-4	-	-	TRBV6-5	TGTGCCAGCAGGACCACCAGGGAGCGAAAACTGTTTTTT	CASRTTRERKLFF
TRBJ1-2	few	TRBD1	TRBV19	TGTGCCAGTAGTATGAGACAGGGGGGAGGCTACACCTTC	CASSMRQGGGYTF
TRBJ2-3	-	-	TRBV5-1	TGCGCCAGCAGCCCCCGACGTTCGGGGCAGGGAGATACGCAGTATTTT	CASSPRRSGQGDTQYF